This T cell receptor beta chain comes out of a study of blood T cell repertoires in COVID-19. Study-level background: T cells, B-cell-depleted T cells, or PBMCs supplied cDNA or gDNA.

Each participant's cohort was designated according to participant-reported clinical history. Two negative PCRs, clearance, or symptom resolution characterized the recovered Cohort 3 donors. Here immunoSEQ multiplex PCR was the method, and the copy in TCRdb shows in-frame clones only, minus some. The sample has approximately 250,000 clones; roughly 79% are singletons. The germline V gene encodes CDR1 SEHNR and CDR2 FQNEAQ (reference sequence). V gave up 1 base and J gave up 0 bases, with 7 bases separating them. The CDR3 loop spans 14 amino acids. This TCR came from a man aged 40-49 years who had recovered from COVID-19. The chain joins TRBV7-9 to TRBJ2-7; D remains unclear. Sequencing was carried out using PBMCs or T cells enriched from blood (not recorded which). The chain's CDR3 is CASSLGQASYEQYF. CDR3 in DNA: TGTGCCAGCAGCTTAGGTCAGGCCTCCTACGAGCAGTACTTC.